The sequence of this T cell receptor (beta chain) was determined in a study of OX40 agonist ivuxolimab in advanced cancers. A word on this clone: The antigen remains unidentified.

This table comes from immunoSEQ multiplex PCR, and its TCRdb copy is limited to in-frame clones, with some not included. The sample has about 30,000 clones; 80% to 85% are singletons. Study-wide results and caveats: In a subset of nonresponders, normalized T-cell clonal expansion was also low.

The input for sequencing was CD4+ or CD8+ T cells sorted from blood, taken in a trial of the OX40 agonist ivuxolimab. The clonotype originates from an adult with an advanced solid tumor such as melanoma, head and neck, liver or kidney cancer.

The CDR3 DNA reads as TGTGCCAGCAGTGTTGAAGGCAACACTGAAGCTTTCTTT. The encoded protein is CASSVEGNTEAFF. The J gene is TRBJ1-1, the V gene TRBV6-1; D ambiguous. The CDR3 extends over 13 amino acids. Germline values: CDR1 MNHNS, CDR2 SASEGT. V lost 4 bases, J lost 2 bases, and 8 bases lay in between.